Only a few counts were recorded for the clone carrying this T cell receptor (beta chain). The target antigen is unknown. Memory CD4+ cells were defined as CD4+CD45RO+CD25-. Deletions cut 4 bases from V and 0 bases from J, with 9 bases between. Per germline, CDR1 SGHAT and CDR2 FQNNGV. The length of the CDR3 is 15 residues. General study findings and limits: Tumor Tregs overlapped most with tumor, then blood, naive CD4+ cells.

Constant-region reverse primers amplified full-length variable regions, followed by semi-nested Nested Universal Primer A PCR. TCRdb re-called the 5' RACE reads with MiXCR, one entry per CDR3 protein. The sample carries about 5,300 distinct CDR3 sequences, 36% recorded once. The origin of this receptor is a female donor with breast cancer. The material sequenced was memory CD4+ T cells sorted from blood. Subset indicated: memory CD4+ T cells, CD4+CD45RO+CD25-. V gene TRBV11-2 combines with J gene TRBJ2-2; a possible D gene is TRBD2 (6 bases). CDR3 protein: CASSYGTSNTGELFF. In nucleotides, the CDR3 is TGTGCCAGCAGCTACGGGACTTCGAACACCGGGGAGCTGTTTTTT.